The clone carrying this T cell receptor (beta chain) was counted ten times or more. The CDR3 is 18 residues long. The junction had 19 bases not matched to a gene; V was cut back by 3 bases and J by 5 bases. Per the germline V gene, CDR1 is DFQATT and CDR2 is SNEGSKA (reference sequence). The sample belongs to a study of T cells in Graves' hyperthyroidism and ophthalmopathy. TCR beta CDR3 region amplification was performed from RNA transcripts. The study used the HTBI primer set for a first-round RT-PCR of the TCR CDR3. TCRdb reanalysed the multiplex PCR reads using MiXCR and keeps one entry per CDR3 protein. The table records 500,000 to 600,000 distinct CDR3 sequences, more than 45% of them present only once.

V is TRBV20-1 and J is TRBJ2-5; 9 bases match TRBD2. The TCR originated in an adult woman with Graves' disease, either hyperthyroidism or ophthalmopathy (not recorded which). The sample consisted of peripheral blood or thyroid tissue (not recorded which). CDR3 nucleotide sequence: TGCAGTGCTAGCGTCATGAAGGAAGCGGGAGGCTTCCATGAGACCCAGTACTTC. This translates into CSASVMKEAGGFHETQYF.